Following are 21 T cell receptor beta chains from one sample sequenced in a study of Ad26.COV2.S vaccination and SARS-CoV-2 variants. TCRdb's copy holds only in-frame clones and misses some; the assay was immunoSEQ multiplex PCR. The data contain roughly 380,000 clones, just over 90% of them singletons. The source was peripheral blood, collected after recovery from COVID-19. Receptors were obtained from a human donor who had recovered from COVID-19.

The V and J genes are TRBV5-4 and TRBJ1-3; D ambiguous. The germline gives CDR1 SGHNT, CDR2 YYREEE (reference sequence). This CDR3 region has 13 residues. Trimming took off 2 bases at V and 2 bases at J, with 5 bases between the two ends. The CDR3, as DNA: TGTGCCAGCAGCTTAAAGGCTGGAAACACCATATATTTT. Its protein is CASSLKAGNTIYF.

This sequence joins TRBV12-5 and TRBJ2-7; TRBD2 might be the D (6 bases). Germline V gives CDR1 LGHNT, CDR2 FRNRAP. There are 15 residues in the CDR3. Trimming pared 7 bases from V and 4 bases from J, leaving 20 bases between. CDR3 DNA: TGTGCTAGTGCCCCCTCCGGGGGTTGGCCTTACGAGCAGTACTTC. It encodes CASAPSGGWPYEQYF. Based on the CDR3 plus reference TRBV12-5 and TRBJ2-7, the full variable domain is DARVTQTPRHKVTEMGQEVTMRCQPILGHNTVFWYRQTMMQGLELLAYFRNRAPLDDSGMPKDRFSAEMPDATLATLKIQPSEPRDSAVYFCASAPSGGWPYEQYFGPGTRLTVT.

The genes are TRBV5-5 and TRBJ2-5, with a possible D match to TRBD1 (5 bases). The germline CDR1 and CDR2 sequences are SGHKS and YYEKEE (reference sequence). This CDR3 is built from 20 residues. Trimming took 1 base from V and 0 from J, leaving 25 bases between them. The CDR3 is CASSLLGRASSLTHQETQYF. The CDR3 DNA reads TGTGCCAGCAGCTTGTTGGGCAGGGCCTCTTCATTAACCCACCAAGAGACCCAGTACTTC.

The count of this clone is one. V is TRBV19 and J is TRBJ1-4, with 7 bases matching TRBD1. Trimming at V came to 5 bases and at J to 7 bases, leaving 13 bases not matched to a gene. CDR1 and CDR2 from the germline V gene are LNHDA and SQIVND (reference sequence). The length of the CDR3 is 16 residues. CDR3: CASSLRQGGLTEKLFF. In nucleotides, the CDR3 is TGTGCCAGTAGTCTCCGACAGGGAGGCTTGACTGAAAAACTGTTTTTT.

This chain connects TRBV7-6 to TRBJ2-3, with 13 nucleotides matching TRBD2. After removal of 5 bases from V and 2 bases from J, the junction contained 10 bases not matched to a gene. CDR1 is SGHVS, CDR2 FNYEAQ, per germline. The CDR3 is 18 amino acids. CDR3 DNA sequence: TGTGCCAGCAGCCATTGGACTAGCGGGGGTGCCACCACAGATACGCAGTATTTT. It specifies CASSHWTSGGATTDTQYF.

The rearrangement joins TRBV6-5 to TRBJ1-2; possibly TRBD1 for D (6 bases). The CDR3 runs 13 residues. Trimming removed 4 bases at V and 7 bases at J, with 13 bases between. Germline CDR1 and CDR2: MNHEY and SVGAGI. The CDR3 here is CASSFQQGSGYTF. The CDR3 DNA reads TGTGCCAGCAGTTTCCAACAGGGCTCTGGCTACACCTTC.

As regards this clone: At one end, the junction sequence differs from germline, possibly due to a read error. The rearrangement uses TRBV2 and TRBJ1-1, with D maybe TRBD1 (5 bases). This CDR3 contains 16 residues. Germline V gives CDR1 SNHLY, CDR2 FYNNEI. Here the CDR3 DNA reads TGTGCCAGTAGTGGGACGAGTTTGAAGTTGAACACTGAAGCTTTCTTT. This encodes CASSGTSLKLNTEAFF.

The genes are TRBV6-1 and TRBJ1-1; D is unresolved. The CDR3 covers 14 residues. Germline V gene data show CDR1 as MNHNS and CDR2 as SASEGT. The V end lost 0 bases, the J end lost 1 base, and 6 bases lay between the germline ends. CDR3 nucleotides: TGTGCCAGCAGTGAAGCGTGGAAGAACACTGAAGCTTTCTTT. This translates into CASSEAWKNTEAFF.

The V gene is TRBV6-5, the J gene TRBJ2-3; 8 positions match TRBD2. The V and J ends lost 2 bases and 2 bases, in that order; junction bases with no gene match: 3. The germline CDR1 and CDR2 sequences are MNHEY and SVGAGI. This CDR3 region has 15 residues. Written as DNA, the CDR3 is TGTGCCAGCAGTTACGGGACTAGAGACACAGATACGCAGTATTTT. It translates to CASSYGTRDTDTQYF.

V usage is TRBV25-1 and J usage is TRBJ2-6; 9 nucleotides match TRBD1. Unmatched junction bases numbered 3, after V lost 7 bases and J lost 2 bases. This CDR3 is 15 amino acids long. CDR1 is MGHDK and CDR2 is SYGVNS in the germline V gene. DNA of the CDR3: TGTGCCAGCACGACAGGGGGAGCTGGGGCCAACGTCCTGACTTTC. This sequence encodes CASTTGGAGANVLTF.

This CDR3 reads CASSLGRDRGRYEQYF. CDR3 DNA sequence: TGTGCCAGCAGCTTGGGCCGGGACAGGGGGAGATACGAGCAGTACTTC. The chain uses TRBV5-4 and TRBJ2-7; 11 bases line up with TRBD1. V lost 0 bases to trimming and J lost 4 bases; unmatched junction nucleotides: 6. CDR1 and CDR2 from the germline V gene are SGHNT and YYREEE (reference sequence). This CDR3 comprises 16 residues.

The chain employs TRBV3-1 (or the pseudogene TRBV3-2) and TRBJ1-6, with 10 bases lining up with TRBD1. Germline V CDR1 and CDR2: LGHDT, YNNKEL (reference sequence). CDR3 length: 18 amino acids. V lost 0 bases to trimming and J lost 8 bases; unmatched junction nucleotides: 10. The CDR3 protein is CASSQDFPGTGVDSPLHF. The CDR3 region has the DNA TGTGCCAGCAGCCAAGATTTTCCCGGGACAGGGGTTGATTCACCCCTCCACTTT.

The V and J genes are TRBV5-5 and TRBJ1-1; unclear D gene. Germline-derived CDR1 and CDR2 are SGHKS and YYEKEE (reference sequence). V lost 7 bases and J lost 4, with 14 bases in between. This CDR3 comprises 13 residues. The CDR3 sequence: CASFPVSFTEAFF. DNA of the CDR3: TGTGCCAGCTTTCCGGTTAGCTTCACTGAAGCTTTCTTT.

This sequence joins TRBV7-9 and TRBJ2-5; D is undetermined. CDR1 is SEHNR and CDR2 is FQNEAQ in the germline V gene (reference sequence). CDR3 length: 13 amino acids. Trimming took 2 bases from V and 5 from J, leaving 9 bases between them. The CDR3 DNA sequence: TGTGCCAGCAGCTTAAAGGGTGGGGAGACCCAGTACTTC. It encodes CASSLKGGETQYF.

The J gene is TRBJ1-5, the V gene TRBV7-6; 9 bases match TRBD1. CDR1 is SGHVS, CDR2 FNYEAQ, per germline. CDR3 length: 19 amino acids. Trimming cost V 6 bases and J 0 bases; bases outside gene matches: 15. The CDR3 DNA sequence: TGTGCCAGCAGTCCTCCCCATTACGGGACAGGGTTTAGCAATCAGCCCCAGCATTTT. Its translation: CASSPPHYGTGFSNQPQHF.

J is TRBJ1-2 and V is TRBV29-1; the D gene is possibly TRBD1 (6 bases). Germline V gives CDR1 SQVTM, CDR2 ANQGSEA. This CDR3 spans 12 amino acids. V was cut by 1 base and J by 6 bases, with 9 bases left in between. The CDR3 region is CSVEARGNGYTF. CDR3 DNA: TGCAGCGTTGAAGCCAGGGGAAATGGCTACACCTTC.

The chain recombines TRBV19 with TRBJ1-1, with TRBD1 matching 7 bases. This CDR3 spans 14 amino acids. The junction had 6 bases not matched to a gene; V was cut back by 7 bases and J by 1 base. The germline V gene encodes CDR1 LNHDA and CDR2 SQIVND (reference sequence). The CDR3, as DNA: TGTGCCAGTACCCCGGACAGGAGGAACACTGAAGCTTTCTTT. Its translation is CASTPDRRNTEAFF.

This clone has only a few counts. The V call is TRBV5-5, the J call TRBJ1-2; D is uncertain. The germline CDR1 and CDR2 sequences are SGHKS and YYEKEE (reference sequence). The V gene lost 1 base and the J gene lost 4 bases, with 14 bases spanning the gap. The CDR3 has 15 amino acids. The CDR3 region is CASSLNSAAVYGYTF. As DNA, the CDR3 is TGTGCCAGCAGCTTGAATTCAGCAGCAGTCTATGGCTACACCTTC.

The chain combines TRBV2 with TRBJ1-2; no clear D gene. Germline assignment: CDR1 SNHLY and CDR2 FYNNEI. Trimming stripped 2 bases from V and 4 bases from J, with 17 bases between. There are 16 residues in the CDR3. The CDR3 sequence: CASSEIMSGDFYGYTF. CDR3 bases: TGTGCCAGCAGTGAAATTATGTCTGGGGATTTCTATGGCTACACCTTC. Full variable domain (outside the CDR3, taken from reference TRBV2 and TRBJ1-2): EPEVTQTPSHQVTQMGQEVILRCVPISNHLYFYWYRQILGQKVEFLVSFYNNEISEKSEIFDDQFSVERPDGSNFTLKIRSTKLEDSAMYFCASSEIMSGDFYGYTFGSGTRLTVV.

The chain employs TRBV12-5 and TRBJ1-6; D call uncertain. CDR1 LGHNT and CDR2 FRNRAP come from the germline V gene. V was trimmed by 3 bases and J by 10 bases, leaving 13 bases between them. This CDR3 has 14 amino acids. CDR3 sequence (DNA): TGTGCTAGTGGTTTCCCATCCCTAGCGTCACCCCTCCACTTT. Amino acid sequence: CASGFPSLASPLHF.

This chain connects TRBV7-3 to TRBJ2-3, with 12 nucleotides matching TRBD1. Germline-derived CDR1 and CDR2 are SGHTA and FQGTGA. Trimming cost V 2 bases and J 4 bases; bases outside gene matches: 4. The CDR3 contains 16 residues. The CDR3 reads CASSLGDRGRADTQYF. Here the CDR3 DNA reads TGTGCCAGCAGCTTAGGGGACAGGGGGCGGGCAGATACGCAGTATTTT.